This is a list of T cell receptor beta chains from one sample in a study of cytomegalovirus exposure and HLA in healthy donors. Using immunoSEQ multiplex PCR, the repertoire was profiled, and TCRdb retains in-frame clones only, with some absent. This repertoire shows roughly 43,000 clones, roughly 60% found once; its top ten account for approximately 8.4%. Sequencing input: PBMCs. The receptors originated from a human donor in good health. Each CDR3 is given with its conserved first and last residue. Fields, in order: J gene, V gene, clone size, D gene, CDR3 length, CDR3 protein, CDR3 DNA. A D gene is named only where the DNA matches it firmly. Clone size appears in some rows only: once, few, many, or a class for an expanded clone.

>TRBJ2-3|TRBV29-1|.|TRBD2|18
CSVATSGGGGSVLDTQYF
TGCAGCGTTGCCACTAGCGGGGGGGGTGGGTCTGTTTTAGATACGCAGTATTTT
>TRBJ2-7|TRBV19|.|TRBD2|14
CASSIERGAYEQYF
TGTGCCAGTAGTATAGAGCGGGGGGCCTACGAGCAGTACTTC
>TRBJ1-1|TRBV6-4|.|.|13
CASSDAAGAEAFF
TGTGCCAGCAGTGACGCGGCAGGGGCTGAAGCTTTCTTT
>TRBJ1-1|TRBV9|once|.|14
CASSPPGGLTEAFF
TGTGCCAGCAGCCCTCCCGGGGGGTTAACTGAAGCTTTCTTT
>TRBJ1-1|TRBV20-1|.|.|11
CSATVNTEAFF
TGCAGTGCTACCGTCAACACTGAAGCTTTCTTT
>TRBJ2-1|TRBV27|few|TRBD1|14
CASSPWDRDNEQFF
TGTGCCAGCAGTCCGTGGGACAGAGACAATGAGCAGTTCTTC
>TRBJ1-1|TRBV6-6|few|.|13
CASSSRGNTEAFF
TGTGCCAGCAGTTCTCGAGGTAACACTGAAGCTTTCTTT
>TRBJ1-5|TRBV19|few|.|16
CASAGWTDGRNQPQHF
TGTGCCAGTGCGGGATGGACGGACGGACGTAATCAGCCCCAGCATTTT
>TRBJ2-7|TRBV28|few|TRBD2|16
CASSTEGLAGGGEQYF
TGTGCCAGCAGTACCGAGGGACTAGCGGGGGGCGGAGAGCAGTACTTC
>TRBJ1-5|TRBV2|.|.|14
CASSESDSNQPQHF
TGTGCCAGCAGTGAGTCAGATAGCAATCAGCCCCAGCATTTT
>TRBJ2-5|TRBV5-1|.|TRBD1|16
CASSFTGDRGRETQYF
TGCGCCAGCAGCTTTACCGGGGACAGGGGGCGGGAGACCCAGTACTTC
>TRBJ1-2|TRBV18|few|TRBD1|17
CASSPPGQGAPSRGYTF
TGTGCCAGCTCACCACCGGGACAGGGGGCCCCTAGTCGTGGCTACACCTTC
>TRBJ1-1|TRBV6-5|.|.|14
CASSSHIANTEAFF
TGTGCCAGCAGTTCACACATTGCGAACACTGAAGCTTTCTTT
>TRBJ2-1|TRBV9|.|.|14
CASSVLSQGYEQFF
TGTGCCAGCAGCGTGCTCTCCCAGGGGTATGAGCAGTTCTTC
>TRBJ2-7|TRBV4-2|.|TRBD2|16
CASSQGRLAGAYEQYF
TGTGCCAGCAGCCAAGGGCGACTAGCGGGGGCCTACGAGCAGTACTTC
>TRBJ1-5|TRBV2|.|.|15
CASRVTGQNNQPQHF
TGTGCCAGCAGGGTGACAGGACAGAATAATCAGCCCCAGCATTTT
>TRBJ2-7|TRBV11-1|.|.|13
CASSLGLNYEQYF
TGTGCCAGCAGCTTAGGACTGAACTACGAGCAGTACTTC
>TRBJ2-7|TRBV5-1|.|TRBD2|15
CASSLGASGAYEQYF
TGCGCCAGCAGCTTGGGTGCTAGCGGGGCCTACGAGCAGTACTTC
>TRBJ2-3|TRBV7-5|few|.|15
CARSLAGVNTDTQYF
TGTGCCAGAAGCTTAGCAGGGGTCAACACAGATACGCAGTATTTT
>TRBJ1-5|TRBV4-3|.|TRBD1|16
CASSQGIGTGQRPQHF
TGCGCCAGCAGCCAAGGAATTGGGACAGGGCAAAGGCCCCAGCATTTT
>TRBJ2-4|TRBV5-5|.|TRBD2|16
CASSLGGGAGRNIQYF
TGTGCCAGCAGCTTGGGCGGGGGGGCCGGTCGAAACATTCAGTACTTC
>TRBJ2-3|TRBV29-1|.|.|12
CSVDQAQDTQYF
TGCAGCGTTGATCAGGCCCAAGATACGCAGTATTTT
>TRBJ1-2|TRBV4-3|.|TRBD1|17
CASSQTGAVRGASGYTF
TGCGCCAGCAGCCAAACAGGGGCTGTGCGGGGGGCCTCTGGCTACACCTTC
>TRBJ2-7|TRBV2|.|.|12
CASNQNSYEQYF
TGTGCCAGCAATCAGAACTCCTACGAGCAGTACTTC